This TCR beta chain was sequenced in a study of identical twins. Notes on the study in general: Surplus twin overlap in beta out-of-frame sequences was less pronounced.

In TCRdb, the 5' RACE reads were re-called with MiXCR into one record per CDR3 protein. The data contain approximately 210,000 distinct CDR3 sequences, less than 9.5% of them seen just once; the ten biggest clones take up about 5%. A remark on this clonotype: Its antigen remains unknown.

This receptor was taken from a woman between 18 and 29 years old in good health. The sequencing sample was made of memory (CD45RO+) T cells sorted from blood.

CDR3: CASRNDPTEETQYF. The CDR3 DNA reads as TGTGCCAGCAGGAACGACCCGACGGAAGAGACCCAGTACTTC. The chain carries TRBV2 and TRBJ2-5; no reliable D call. The CDR3 sequence is 14 residues long. V was trimmed by 6 bases and J by 3 bases, leaving 14 bases between them. Per germline, CDR1 SNHLY and CDR2 FYNNEI. Complete variable domain (other parts from reference TRBV2 and TRBJ2-5): EPEVTQTPSHQVTQMGQEVILRCVPISNHLYFYWYRQILGQKVEFLVSFYNNEISEKSEIFDDQFSVERPDGSNFTLKIRSTKLEDSAMYFCASRNDPTEETQYFGPGTRLLVL.